The present entry profiles one T cell receptor (beta chain) with its context. Its matching antigen is unknown. The table came from immunoSEQ multiplex PCR; TCRdb's copy has only in-frame clones and leaves some out. The sample has 36,000 or so clones; about three quarters are singletons. V gave up 1 base and J gave up 0 bases, with 8 bases separating them. This CDR3 is built from 15 residues. Germline CDR1 is LNHNV and CDR2 is YYDKDF (reference sequence). The record originates from a study of CD4 T cells in relation to SARS-CoV-2 and coronaviruses. General study results and limits: In approximately 71% of donors, memory CD4+ clonotypes crossrecognized SARS-CoV-2 and at least one common cold coronavirus spike.

This chain joins TRBV15 and TRBJ2-3, with D hard to call. Sequencing was performed on memory CD4+ T cells from PBMCs, cultured in vitro. The TCR originated in an adult with COVID-19. CDR3 coding DNA: TGTGCCACCAGCAGAGGCAGACCTAGCACAGATACGCAGTATTTT. This codes for CATSRGRPSTDTQYF.